Sequencing of this TCR beta chain was carried out in a study of CD8 T cells in ankylosing spondylitis. Study-level findings and limits: Matched synovial fluid from ankylosing spondylitis patients was reported to be enriched for disease-linked clones. Ankylosing spondylitis blood appeared to carry a characteristic TCR beta motif of fewer than 10 highly homologous variants.

The CDR3 is 14 residues long. The V gene lost 0 bases and the J gene lost 6 bases, with 11 bases spanning the gap. The germline V gene encodes CDR1 LNHNV and CDR2 YYDKDF (reference sequence). In this sample, this clonotype turned up a few times. Its antigen is undetermined. Quantitative molecular-barcoded 5'-RACE generated the TCR beta libraries. TCRdb re-derived calls from the 5' RACE reads in MiXCR, one entry per CDR3 protein. The sample has some 840,000 distinct CDR3 sequences, about 10% seen once. The chain carries TRBV15 and TRBJ1-1; maybe TRBD1 (5 bases). The sequenced material came from blood, either unsorted or a sorted T cell fraction (not recorded which). The receptor was isolated from a male donor with ankylosing spondylitis. The CDR3 protein is CATSRDRGLSEAFF. CDR3 bases: TGTGCCACCAGCAGAGATAGGGGTTTGTCTGAAGCTTTCTTT.